Listed below are T cell receptor beta chains from one sample, sequenced in a study of blood T cells in healthy people across ages. TCRdb itself ran the 5' RACE reads through MiXCR, one entry per CDR3 protein. The sample has 1.5 million to 2 million distinct CDR3 sequences; around half are singletons. The sequenced sample was blood. These receptor sequences come from a woman aged 40 to 55 in good health. The CDR3 runs from the conserved cysteine through the conserved F or W. D genes are given only for firm matches. Clone size is stated in some rows and not others, as once, few, many or a class when expanded.

j_call: TRBJ1-4; v_call: TRBV5-1; d_call: TRBD1; clone_size: NA; cdr3_nt: TGCGCCAGCAGCTTGGCAGTGACAGGGATTAATGAAAAACTGTTTTTT; cdr3_aa: CASSLAVTGINEKLFF
j_call: TRBJ2-7; v_call: TRBV27; d_call: NA; clone_size: few; cdr3_nt: TGTGCCAGCAGTTCCGGAGGCTGGTACGAGCAGTACTTC; cdr3_aa: CASSSGGWYEQYF
j_call: TRBJ2-2; v_call: TRBV29-1; d_call: TRBD1; clone_size: NA; cdr3_nt: TGCAGCGTTGAAGAAGGGAAACAGGGGAGAACCGGGGAGCTGTTTTTT; cdr3_aa: CSVEEGKQGRTGELFF
j_call: TRBJ2-7; v_call: TRBV25-1; d_call: NA; clone_size: NA; cdr3_nt: TGTGCCAGCAGTGACATTGGGGGCGAGCAGTACTTC; cdr3_aa: CASSDIGGEQYF
j_call: TRBJ1-2; v_call: TRBV12-2; d_call: NA; clone_size: NA; cdr3_nt: TGTGCAAGTCGCTACCGGGACAGGGGCCACCTCTATATAGGCTACACCTTC; cdr3_aa: CASRYRDRGHLYIGYTF
j_call: TRBJ1-2; v_call: TRBV7-8; d_call: NA; clone_size: NA; cdr3_nt: TGTGCCAGCAGCTCCCGTGGGGACAAACTATCCTATGGCTACACCTTC; cdr3_aa: CASSSRGDKLSYGYTF
j_call: TRBJ1-1; v_call: TRBV25-1; d_call: NA; clone_size: NA; cdr3_nt: TGTGCCAGCAGGGATCAGGGGTTGACTGAAGCTTTCTTT; cdr3_aa: CASRDQGLTEAFF
j_call: TRBJ2-7; v_call: TRBV7-6; d_call: NA; clone_size: NA; cdr3_nt: TGTGCCAGCAGCCCCGACAGAGCTTTGTACGAGCAGTACTTC; cdr3_aa: CASSPDRALYEQYF
j_call: TRBJ2-7; v_call: TRBV19; d_call: NA; clone_size: NA; cdr3_nt: TGTGCCAGTAGTAGTATATGGTACGAGCAGTACTTC; cdr3_aa: CASSSIWYEQYF
j_call: TRBJ2-5; v_call: TRBV6-6; d_call: NA; clone_size: few; cdr3_nt: TGTGCCAGCAACCCACCGGGGGCCCAGGAGACCCAGTACTTC; cdr3_aa: CASNPPGAQETQYF
j_call: TRBJ2-3; v_call: TRBV7-2; d_call: NA; clone_size: few; cdr3_nt: TGTGCCATCGACCGAACGCCTTTATACACAGATACGCAGTATTTT; cdr3_aa: CAIDRTPLYTDTQYF
j_call: TRBJ1-2; v_call: TRBV5-4; d_call: TRBD1; clone_size: NA; cdr3_nt: TGTGCCAGCAGCCTCGGACAGGGGATGGATGGCTACACCTTC; cdr3_aa: CASSLGQGMDGYTF
j_call: TRBJ1-5; v_call: TRBV7-9; d_call: NA; clone_size: few; cdr3_nt: TGTGCCAGCAGCTTAGACAGGTCCGGCAATCAGCCCCAGCATTTT; cdr3_aa: CASSLDRSGNQPQHF
j_call: TRBJ2-1; v_call: TRBV6-6; d_call: TRBD1; clone_size: NA; cdr3_nt: TGTGCCAGCAGTTACGGGGGACAGGGGGCTAATGAGCAGTTCTTC; cdr3_aa: CASSYGGQGANEQFF
j_call: TRBJ2-7; v_call: TRBV28; d_call: NA; clone_size: few; cdr3_nt: TGTGCCAGCAGTTTATTACCTAACAGGGCCTACGAGCAGTACTTC; cdr3_aa: CASSLLPNRAYEQYF
j_call: TRBJ2-7; v_call: TRBV7-2; d_call: NA; clone_size: many; cdr3_nt: TGTGCCAGCAGCTCGATCGTAGGCAGGGGCTACGAGCAGTACTTC; cdr3_aa: CASSSIVGRGYEQYF
j_call: TRBJ2-1; v_call: TRBV15; d_call: TRBD2; clone_size: NA; cdr3_nt: TGTGCCACCTTTCCTAGCGGGAACGGCGGCGATGAGCAGTTCTTC; cdr3_aa: CATFPSGNGGDEQFF
j_call: TRBJ2-3; v_call: TRBV4-1; d_call: NA; clone_size: few; cdr3_nt: TGCGCCAGCAGCCGGAGGACAGAGACGATCAATACGCAGTATTTT; cdr3_aa: CASSRRTETINTQYF
j_call: TRBJ1-2; v_call: TRBV7-2; d_call: NA; clone_size: NA; cdr3_nt: TGTGCCAGCACCTCTACTGGTGGGGGGTTGAAAGGCTATGGCTACACCTTC; cdr3_aa: CASTSTGGGLKGYGYTF
j_call: TRBJ2-1; v_call: TRBV5-6; d_call: NA; clone_size: NA; cdr3_nt: TGTGCCAGCAGCTCGGCCAACCAGGGCCAAAGCTCCTACAATGAGCAGTTCTTC; cdr3_aa: CASSSANQGQSSYNEQFF
j_call: TRBJ1-1; v_call: TRBV29-1; d_call: TRBD1; clone_size: NA; cdr3_nt: TGCAGCGTTGAAGGTCGACAGGGGATAACTGAAGCTTTCTTT; cdr3_aa: CSVEGRQGITEAFF
j_call: TRBJ2-7; v_call: TRBV6-5; d_call: NA; clone_size: NA; cdr3_nt: TGTGCCAGCAGTTACTCCGGGACGGCCTACGAGCAGTACTTC; cdr3_aa: CASSYSGTAYEQYF
j_call: TRBJ1-2; v_call: TRBV29-1; d_call: NA; clone_size: few; cdr3_nt: TGCAGCGTGGCCGTTACAGGGATGGGGTTTGGGGGCTACACCTTC; cdr3_aa: CSVAVTGMGFGGYTF
j_call: TRBJ2-1; v_call: TRBV6-2/TRBV6-3; d_call: TRBD2; clone_size: NA; cdr3_nt: TGTGCCAGCAGTTACTCTCTCCTTACTAGCGGGGGGGCCGCAGAAAACAATGAGCAGTTCTTC; cdr3_aa: CASSYSLLTSGGAAENNEQFF
j_call: TRBJ2-5; v_call: TRBV7-2; d_call: TRBD2; clone_size: NA; cdr3_nt: TGTGCCAGCAGCAGCTCCCGGGGGGGAGAGACCCTGTACTTC; cdr3_aa: CASSSSRGGETLYF
j_call: TRBJ1-2; v_call: TRBV18; d_call: NA; clone_size: NA; cdr3_nt: TGTGCCAGCTCCTCACAGTCTTCGCAGGGAAGAACAAACTATGGCTACACCTTC; cdr3_aa: CASSSQSSQGRTNYGYTF
j_call: TRBJ2-1; v_call: TRBV20-1; d_call: TRBD2; clone_size: NA; cdr3_nt: TGTAGTGCGGAGCCGGGACTAGCGGGGGGGACCTACAATGAGCAGTTCTTC; cdr3_aa: CSAEPGLAGGTYNEQFF
j_call: TRBJ1-5; v_call: TRBV29-1; d_call: NA; clone_size: NA; cdr3_nt: TGCAGCGTCGGGACGGTACGAGGGGAGCCCCAGCATTTT; cdr3_aa: CSVGTVRGEPQHF
j_call: TRBJ2-5; v_call: TRBV9; d_call: NA; clone_size: many; cdr3_nt: TGTGCCAGCAGCGTAGGTGGGCAACAAGAGACCCAGTACTTC; cdr3_aa: CASSVGGQQETQYF
j_call: TRBJ1-4; v_call: TRBV12-3/TRBV12-4; d_call: NA; clone_size: NA; cdr3_nt: TGTGCCAGCGCGGGACTTCGAGGGGGAACTAATGAAAAACTGTTTTTT; cdr3_aa: CASAGLRGGTNEKLFF
j_call: TRBJ1-2; v_call: TRBV24-1; d_call: NA; clone_size: once; cdr3_nt: TGTGCCACCAGTGATTTTGGGGGTTTTGGCTACACCTTC; cdr3_aa: CATSDFGGFGYTF
j_call: TRBJ2-3; v_call: TRBV6-6; d_call: NA; clone_size: NA; cdr3_nt: TGTGCCAGCGCCGAAGGCACAGATACGCAGTATTTT; cdr3_aa: CASAEGTDTQYF
j_call: TRBJ2-1; v_call: TRBV20-1; d_call: NA; clone_size: NA; cdr3_nt: TGCAGTGCTAGGGCGCCCGCGAGTACTGAGCAGTTCTTC; cdr3_aa: CSARAPASTEQFF
j_call: TRBJ2-3; v_call: TRBV29-1; d_call: TRBD1; clone_size: NA; cdr3_nt: TGCGGCGTTGAAGAGGACAGGGGGAACACAGATACGCAGTATTTT; cdr3_aa: CGVEEDRGNTDTQYF
j_call: TRBJ2-1; v_call: TRBV19; d_call: TRBD2; clone_size: NA; cdr3_nt: TGTGCCAGTAGTATGGCGCGGGGGGGCCGGGGGAATGAGCAGTTCTTC; cdr3_aa: CASSMARGGRGNEQFF
j_call: TRBJ1-1; v_call: TRBV29-1; d_call: TRBD1; clone_size: few; cdr3_nt: TGCAGCGTTAAACCGGGACAGGGTTCTGAAGCTTTCTTT; cdr3_aa: CSVKPGQGSEAFF
j_call: TRBJ1-4; v_call: TRBV2; d_call: NA; clone_size: once; cdr3_nt: TGTGCCAGCAGTGTTCTTGCAACTAATGAAAAACTGTTTTTT; cdr3_aa: CASSVLATNEKLFF
j_call: TRBJ1-2; v_call: TRBV7-9; d_call: NA; clone_size: few; cdr3_nt: TGTGCCAGCAGCATCATCGAGGGAAGCTACACCTTC; cdr3_aa: CASSIIEGSYTF
j_call: TRBJ2-5; v_call: TRBV29-1; d_call: NA; clone_size: many; cdr3_nt: TGCAGCGTTGAGGAAAGAGAAGAGACCCAGTACTTC; cdr3_aa: CSVEEREETQYF
j_call: TRBJ2-2; v_call: TRBV6-6; d_call: NA; clone_size: NA; cdr3_nt: TGTGCCAGCAACTCAAGGGGTAACACCGGGGAGCTGTTTTTT; cdr3_aa: CASNSRGNTGELFF
j_call: TRBJ2-1; v_call: TRBV6-1; d_call: NA; clone_size: few; cdr3_nt: TGTGCCAGCAGCCAGCCCGGGGAGGCGAGCTCCTACAATGAGCAGTTCTTC; cdr3_aa: CASSQPGEASSYNEQFF